This T cell receptor (beta chain) was sequenced for a study of PD-L1 blockade in urothelial cancer. Study summary: Males with bladder-origin urothelial cancer made up about 85% of the roughly 29 patients.

This CDR3 has 19 residues. The V and J ends lost 4 bases and 5 bases, in that order; junction bases with no gene match: 12. Germline CDR1 reads SGHDT; CDR2 reads YYEEEE. Time point noted: pretreatment peripheral blood. The protocol was immunoSEQ multiplex PCR, while the TCRdb copy is restricted to in-frame clones and leaves out a portion. Of fewer than 75,000 clones listed, around 90% were seen once; the top ten hold approximately 4.5%. The V call is TRBV5-6, the J call TRBJ2-1; TRBD2 matches 16 bases. Sample: PBMCs, taken around atezolizumab (anti-PD-L1) treatment. The sequence derives from an older man with urothelial cancer. The CDR3 nucleotides are TGTGCCAGCAGCGGAACGGGACTAGCGGGAGGGCCGCTTGACAATGAGCAGTTCTTC. It is translated as CASSGTGLAGGPLDNEQFF.